The 15 T cell receptor beta chains listed next were all sequenced from one sample in a study of blood T cell repertoires in COVID-19. Sequenced by immunoSEQ multiplex PCR; TCRdb stores in-frame clones only, minus some. The table lists some 120,000 clones, approximately 90% of them singletons, with roughly a quarter in the top ten. Sequences were obtained from peripheral blood. The source is a man between 65 and 79 years old with active or convalescent COVID-19.

The CDR3 loop is CASSQMFPSYNEQFF. The CDR3 DNA follows: TGCGCCAGCAGTCAAATGTTCCCGTCCTACAATGAGCAGTTCTTC. This chain connects TRBV23-1 to TRBJ2-1; no firm D call. TRBV23-1 is identified as an open reading frame with a role that is uncertain. The germline V and J ends were trimmed by 2 bases and 1 base, with 9 bases remaining between them. This CDR3 has 15 amino acids.

The table lists this clone with a few counts. This chain connects TRBV2 to TRBJ2-7, with D unresolved. The CDR3 has 12 amino acids. The germline V and J ends were trimmed by 1 base and 2 bases, with 3 bases remaining between them. Per germline, CDR1 SNHLY and CDR2 FYNNEI. Here the CDR3 DNA reads TGTGCCAGCAGTGAAGTCACCTACGAGCAGTACTTC. Amino acid sequence: CASSEVTYEQYF.

The chain is built from TRBV5-1 and TRBJ2-7, with TRBD2 matching over 7 bases. Germline assignment: CDR1 SGHRS and CDR2 YFSETQ. The CDR3 is made up of 14 amino acids. V lost 3 bases and J lost 2; bases outside the gene matches: 5. CDR3 in amino acids: CASSSGLPPYEQYF. In DNA, the CDR3 is TGCGCCAGCAGCTCGGGACTACCTCCCTACGAGCAGTACTTC.

The rearrangement joins TRBV15 to TRBJ2-5; possibly TRBD2 for D (5 bases). V was trimmed by 0 bases and J by 5 bases, leaving 13 bases between them. Germline assignment: CDR1 LNHNV and CDR2 YYDKDF (reference sequence). The CDR3 totals 15 residues. The CDR3 DNA sequence: TGTGCCACCAGCAGAGAAACTGAGGGTTACGAGACCCAGTACTTC. It specifies CATSRETEGYETQYF.

The chain employs TRBV4-1 and TRBJ2-7; the D is unclear. The CDR3 is 11 amino acids. Trimming left V 2 bases short and J 4 bases short, with 3 bases between. Germline lookup yields CDR1 MGHRA and CDR2 YSYEKL. CDR3 DNA sequence: TGCGCCAGCAGCCAACATTACGAGCAGTACTTC. This translates into CASSQHYEQYF.

V usage is TRBV3-1 (or the pseudogene TRBV3-2) and J usage is TRBJ2-1, with D maybe TRBD1 (5 bases). Germline V gene lookup returns CDR1 LGHDT and CDR2 YNNKEL (reference sequence). There are 11 residues in the CDR3. Trimming took 8 bases from V and 7 from J, leaving 9 bases between them. The CDR3 nucleotides are TGTGCCAGCCAAGGGGCGAATGAGCAGTTCTTC. This codes for CASQGANEQFF.

V and J are TRBV7-9 and TRBJ2-6; TRBD2 might be the D (5 bases). The CDR3 has 13 residues. V was cut by 5 bases and J by 12 bases, with 14 bases left in between. Looked up from germline, CDR1 is SEHNR and CDR2 is FQNEAQ (reference sequence). The CDR3 protein is CASSPGVGGVLTF. CDR3 in DNA: TGTGCCAGCAGCCCCGGGGTCGGCGGCGTCCTGACTTTC. Full variable domain (remainder filled in from reference TRBV7-9 and TRBJ2-6): DTGVSQNPRHKITKRGQNVTFRCDPISEHNRLYWYRQTLGQGPEFLTYFQNEAQLEKSRLLSDRFSAERPKGSFSTLEIQRTEQGDSAMYLCASSPGVGGVLTFGAGSRLTVL.

The genes are TRBV7-8 and TRBJ1-1; D may be TRBD1 (5 bases). Germline CDR1 SGHVS, CDR2 FQNEAQ. CDR3 length equals 15 residues. Trimming removed 1 base from V and 1 base from J, with 10 bases in between. CDR3 sequence: CASSLDLTGNTEAFF. For the CDR3, the DNA is TGTGCCAGCAGCTTAGACCTAACAGGGAACACTGAAGCTTTCTTT.

V is TRBV7-2 and J is TRBJ1-3; D is unclear. CDR1 is SGHTA and CDR2 is FQGNSA in the germline V gene. The CDR3 has 14 residues. V lost 1 base, J lost 1 base, and 5 bases lay in between. The CDR3 coding sequence is TGTGCCAGCAGCTTAGTTGTATCTGGAAACACCATATATTTT. This sequence encodes CASSLVVSGNTIYF.

This chain uses TRBV6-6 with TRBJ2-7; TRBD2 matches 10 bases. Germline lookup yields CDR1 MNHNY and CDR2 SVGAGI (reference sequence). This CDR3 is built from 16 residues. The J segment lost 6 bases and the V segment lost 5 bases, leaving 13 bases of the junction unmatched. Written as DNA, the CDR3 is TGTGCCAGCAGTCCGCTTCGGCTAGCGGGAGATCTCGAGCAGTACTTC. Translated: CASSPLRLAGDLEQYF.

The chain has TRBV6-5 and TRBJ2-7; D possibly corresponds to TRBD1 (5 bases). V dropped 0 bases and J dropped 4 bases, with 10 bases sitting between them. This CDR3 spans 14 amino acids. Per the germline V gene, CDR1 is MNHEY and CDR2 is SVGAGI. In DNA, the CDR3 is TGTGCCAGCAGTTACTCGGACAATAATTACGAGCAGTACTTC. This gives the protein CASSYSDNNYEQYF.

The rearrangement links TRBV28 to TRBJ1-6; D unresolved. The CDR3 is made up of 12 amino acids. Germline V gene lookup returns CDR1 MDHEN and CDR2 SYDVKM. Trimming removed 5 bases from V and 8 bases from J, with 7 bases in between. Written as DNA, the CDR3 is TGTGCCAGCAGTGAGAACGATTCACCCCTCCACTTT. Amino acids: CASSENDSPLHF.

The table lists this clone with a count of one. The rearrangement joins TRBV5-4 to TRBJ1-2, with D perhaps matching TRBD1 (5 bases). This CDR3 has 12 residues. From germline, CDR1 is SGHNT and CDR2 YYREEE (reference sequence). Trimming pared 4 bases from V and 6 bases from J, leaving 10 bases between. CDR3 in amino acids: CASSGWGDGYTF. The CDR3 DNA follows: TGTGCCAGCAGCGGTTGGGGGGATGGCTACACCTTC. The complete variable domain, with remaining parts taken from reference TRBV5-4 and TRBJ1-2, reads ETGVTQSPTHLIKTRGQQVTLRCSSQSGHNTVSWYQQALGQGPQFIFQYYREEENGRGNFPPRFSGLQFPNYSSELNVNALELDDSALYLCASSGWGDGYTFGSGTRLTVV.

The chain uses TRBV6-6 and TRBJ1-6; 8 nucleotides match TRBD1. The CDR3 is made up of 14 amino acids. Germline V gene sequence: CDR1 MNHNY, CDR2 SVGAGI (reference sequence). The ends lost 5 bases at V and 10 bases at J; junction bases unmatched: 7. DNA of the CDR3: TGTGCCAGCAGTCCTGGACAGGGAGGGTCACCCCTCCACTTT. Translated, it gives CASSPGQGGSPLHF.

The chain is built from TRBV4-1 and TRBJ2-6; 9 nucleotides agree with TRBD1. J was trimmed by 0 bases and V by 4 bases; bases with no gene match: 7. Germline V lookup: CDR1 MGHRA, CDR2 YSYEKL. The CDR3 has 18 amino acids. CDR3 in DNA: TGCGCCAGCAGCCCTGGACAGGGGCCCCTCTCTGGGGCCAACGTCCTGACTTTC. The encoded protein is CASSPGQGPLSGANVLTF.